The rows below give T cell receptor beta chains drawn from one sample of a study of identifying expanded T cells in peripheral blood. TCRdb's table, derived via immunoSEQ multiplex PCR, lists solely in-frame clones and lacks some. The data show more than 45,000 clones, approximately 89% seen once. The specimen was blood. Receptors were obtained from a person aged 18 to 75 in good health. The CDR3 runs from the conserved cysteine through the conserved F or W. The D gene is left open where the match is weak. A row's size may be missing; if present it is once, few, many or a size class.

.	TRBV2	.	TRBJ1-1	TGTGCCAGCAATACGCCGACAGGCCGTCAAGAGAACACTGAAGCTTTCTTT	CASNTPTGRQENTEAFF
.	TRBV2	.	TRBJ2-7	TGTGCCAGCAGTGCCCGATGGACAGCCTACGAGCAGTACTTC	CASSARWTAYEQYF
TRBD2	TRBV10-3	.	TRBJ2-3	TGTGCCATCAGGTCCCAAGCGGGAGTCGGGCGGGATACGCAGTATTTT	CAIRSQAGVGRDTQYF
TRBD1	TRBV6-1	.	TRBJ1-2	TGTGCCAGCAGGGAAACAGGGGCCGCCTATGGCTACACCTTC	CASRETGAAYGYTF
.	TRBV19	few	TRBJ1-1	TGTGCCAGTAGTATGGGCCGACAGGCGAACTTGAACACTGAAGCTTTCTTT	CASSMGRQANLNTEAFF
.	TRBV28	.	TRBJ2-7	TGTGCCAGCAGGACCCCGGGGCCACCGACGACTTACGAGCAGTACTTC	CASRTPGPPTTYEQYF
.	TRBV28	.	TRBJ1-4	TGTGCCAGCAGTTTAGGGCATATAGTTGAAAAACTGTTTTTT	CASSLGHIVEKLFF
TRBD1	TRBV7-8	once	TRBJ1-1	TGTGCCAGCAGCTTAGAGACAGGGGGCGGCACTGAAGCTTTCTTT	CASSLETGGGTEAFF
TRBD2	TRBV5-1	few	TRBJ2-1	TGCGCCAGCAGCTTGGCAAGGAGCGGGAGGGCCGAGGATGAGCAGTTCTTC	CASSLARSGRAEDEQFF
TRBD1	TRBV5-4	.	TRBJ1-2	TGTGCCAGCAGCTTGGGAGGGGGCAGTGGCTACACCTTC	CASSLGGGSGYTF
TRBD1	TRBV6-1	.	TRBJ1-6	TGTGCCAGCAGGGAACCCGGGACAGGACTCGGTTCACCCCTCCACTTT	CASREPGTGLGSPLHF
TRBD1	TRBV29-1	.	TRBJ2-5	TGCAGCGCACTAGGGACAGATGAGGAGACCCAGTACTTC	CSALGTDEETQYF
TRBD1	TRBV18	once	TRBJ1-2	TGTGCCAGCTCACCAGCGTTGCAGGGGGAGGGCTACACCTTC	CASSPALQGEGYTF
.	TRBV9	.	TRBJ2-1	TGTGCCAGCAGCGTAGCTACTGACGATGAGCAGTTCTTC	CASSVATDDEQFF
TRBD2	TRBV29-1	.	TRBJ2-1	TGCAGCGTTGACGGCGGGAGGGGCGATGAGCAGTTCTTC	CSVDGGRGDEQFF
TRBD1	TRBV27	.	TRBJ2-5	TGTGCCAGCAGTTTCGACAGGGCCCAAGAGACCCAGTACTTC	CASSFDRAQETQYF
.	TRBV7-2	.	TRBJ2-6	TGTGCCAGCAGCTTTGTGGGGGCTGGGGCCAACGTCCTGACTTTC	CASSFVGAGANVLTF
.	TRBV6-5	.	TRBJ2-5	TGTGCCAGCAGTTCCGCACTACAGGGAAAAAAGACCCAGTACTTC	CASSSALQGKKTQYF
.	TRBV6-4	.	TRBJ1-2	TGTGCCAGCAGTGACCGCCTTGGTAATGGCTACACCTTC	CASSDRLGNGYTF